This T cell receptor beta chain is from a study of response to subunit inactivated influenza vaccine (dated by TCRdb to the late 2010s). Concerning the study at large: To follow how T cells responded to a trivalent subunit inactivated influenza vaccine, the researchers relied on deep quantitative profiling of the T cell receptor repertoire. Summary of the overall study and its limitations: It was suggested by the authors that each seasonal influenza vaccination may recruit only a limited number of new T cells.

Comment on this clonotype: Its antigen is unknown. No base qualities exist here, and no much larger clone lies one base off it.

V sheds 3 bases and J sheds 3 bases, leaving 9 bases between their ends. As encoded in the germline V gene, CDR1 is SGHVS while CDR2 is FQNEAQ. From the cysteine through the phenylalanine, the CDR3 covers 14 amino acids. CDR3 DNA is the only sequence kept; it has 42 bases, read in frame from the first base. Receptor amplification or capture employed RT-PCR. The instrument given in TCRdb is Illumina HiSeq 2500. TCRdb took the public reads, trimmed them with fastp at Q25, ran MiXCR for clone calling and kept in-frame beta chains. CDR3 protein duplicates are merged, each entry listing the most common genes and DNA. The sample records hundreds of thousands of distinct CDR3 sequences, around a sixth of which are singletons. The ten largest make up 11% of the sample.

The source material was PBMCs from blood, sampled about 13 days after vaccination. This TCR was sampled from a man in his fifties or sixties who received an inactivated influenza vaccine. Donor details come from another sample of the same person, matched by shared clones. The chain uses TRBV7-8 and TRBJ2-1, with no reliable assignment of the D segment. The DNA reads as follows: TGTGCCAGCAGCTTGGACCAGAACTACAATGAGCAGTTCTTC. Its translation reads: CASSLDQNYNEQFF.